A selection of T cell receptor beta chains follows, all from one sample in a study of CD8 T cells in Susac syndrome. TCRdb re-called the immunoSEQ multiplex PCR reads through MiXCR, storing one row per CDR3 protein. Found here are under 150,000 distinct CDR3 sequences, 95% of them singletons; the top ten hold more than 0.14%. The sample comprised CD4+ T cells from PBMCs. The receptors were sampled from a human donor with Susac syndrome. CDR3s include the opening cysteine and the closing phenylalanine or tryptophan. The D gene is left open where the match is weak. Expanded clones get a size class; other rows say once, few or many, or leave the size out.

>TRBV20-1|TRBJ2-3|once|-
TGCAGTGCTAGGGGATCTACAGGGAACACAGATACGCAGTATTTT
CSARGSTGNTDTQYF
>TRBV12-5|TRBJ1-4|-|-
TGTGCTAGTGGTTTGACTTATCTAAAACTGTTTTTT
CASGLTYLKLFF
>TRBV28|TRBJ1-2|-|-
TGTGCCAGCAGTTTTGTTTCGGGAGGCGGCTACACCTTC
CASSFVSGGGYTF
>TRBV28|TRBJ2-7|-|-
TGTGCCAGCAGTCCCTCCGTTCGGAGTAGGGACCATTTCTCCTACGAGCAGTACTTC
CASSPSVRSRDHFSYEQYF
>TRBV6-9|TRBJ1-2|-|TRBD1
TGTGCCAGCAGTTCTAAGCCTCAGGGGGACAACTATGGCTACACCTTC
CASSSKPQGDNYGYTF
>TRBV30|TRBJ2-2|once|TRBD2
TGTGCCTGGGGGGGGGAGAGGGCCACCGGGGAGCTGTTTTTT
CAWGGERATGELFF
>TRBV4-1|TRBJ2-7|-|-
TGCGCCAGCAGCCAAGAATCCGGATTAGGGGCCTACGAGCAGTACTTC
CASSQESGLGAYEQYF
>TRBV4-1|TRBJ2-7|-|TRBD2
TGCGCCAGCAGCCAAGTTTATTCAGGGTCTAGCGGAGCGACCTACGAGCAGTACTTC
CASSQVYSGSSGATYEQYF
>TRBV4-1|TRBJ1-2|-|-
TGCGCCAGCAGCCAAATGGGCCTCTATGGCTACACCTTC
CASSQMGLYGYTF
>TRBV7-3|TRBJ2-6|-|TRBD1
TGTGCCAGCAGCCAACAGGGGGCTGGGGCCAACGTCCTGACTTTC
CASSQQGAGANVLTF
>TRBV2|TRBJ2-3|-|-
TGTGCCAGCAGAGAACGAGGCGGGGGCCCCGTTGGTACGCAGTATTTT
CASRERGGGPVGTQYF
>TRBV20-1|TRBJ2-3|-|-
TGCAGTGTTAACTCAGATACGCAGTATTTT
CSVNSDTQYF
>TRBV28|TRBJ2-1|once|TRBD2
TGTGCCAGCAGTTCCCACTCCCTAGCGGGGTCTCGGGGTGAGCAGTTCTTC
CASSSHSLAGSRGEQFF
>TRBV20-1|TRBJ2-1|-|-
TGCAGTGCTAGAGATTTCGACGGCTTCTCCTACAATGAGCAGTTCTTC
CSARDFDGFSYNEQFF
>TRBV30|TRBJ1-1|-|-
TGTGCCTGGAGAGGGTGGACGGGATTCATGAACACTGAAGCTTTCTTT
CAWRGWTGFMNTEAFF
>TRBV10-3|TRBJ1-6|-|TRBD1
TGTGCCATCAGTGCGGGACAGGGGGTTAATTCACCCCTCCACTTT
CAISAGQGVNSPLHF
>TRBV30|TRBJ1-5|-|-
TGTGCCTGGAGGGGTAATAGCAATCAGCCCCAGCATTTT
CAWRGNSNQPQHF
>TRBV18|TRBJ1-1|-|-
TGTGCCAGCTCAGAACTGGGCGCTGAAGCTTTCTTT
CASSELGAEAFF
>TRBV3-1|TRBJ1-3|-|-
TGTGCCAGCTACCTCACCGGCTCTGGAAACACCATATATTTT
CASYLTGSGNTIYF
>TRBV4-3|TRBJ1-2|-|-
TGCGCCAGCAGCCAAGTCAGGGGTTCGAACTATGGCTACACCTTC
CASSQVRGSNYGYTF
>TRBV20-1|TRBJ2-1|-|-
TGCAGTGCTGAACCGTTAACCTCCTACAATGAGCAGTTCTTC
CSAEPLTSYNEQFF
>TRBV20-1|TRBJ1-1|once|-
TGCAGTGCTAGAGCAGACCTGAACACTGAAGCTTTCTTT
CSARADLNTEAFF
>TRBV6-2/TRBV6-3|TRBJ2-2|once|-
TGTGCCAGCAGTTACAATCCTCGGGAGCTGTTTTTT
CASSYNPRELFF
>TRBV30|TRBJ1-1|-|TRBD1
TGTGCCTGGAGTGTACAGGGGGAAGCTTTCTTT
CAWSVQGEAFF
>TRBV6-5|TRBJ2-5|-|-
TGTGCCAGCAGTTACAGGCCGTGGTCGGGGATGACCCAGTACTTC
CASSYRPWSGMTQYF
>TRBV18|TRBJ2-5|-|-
TGTGCCAGCTCACCACAGTTGGCTGGGGGAGAGACCCAGTACTTC
CASSPQLAGGETQYF
>TRBV30|TRBJ1-2|once|-
TGTGCCTGGAGTGTAGGAGTTGGTGGCTACACCTTC
CAWSVGVGGYTF
>TRBV19|TRBJ1-5|-|TRBD1
TGTGCCAGTAGGACCGGGACAGGGAGTAATCAGCCCCAGCATTTT
CASRTGTGSNQPQHF
>TRBV7-9|TRBJ1-2|-|TRBD1
TGTGCCAGCAGCCGACCGGGACAGGGACTCAATGGCTACACCTTC
CASSRPGQGLNGYTF
>TRBV19|TRBJ1-1|-|-
TGTGCCAGTAGTATGGTCCAGGAGAACACTGAAGCTTTCTTT
CASSMVQENTEAFF
>TRBV5-1|TRBJ2-5|-|TRBD2
TGCGCCAGCAGCTCCGGTCTACTAGCGGGGCGAGACGAGACCCAGTACTTC
CASSSGLLAGRDETQYF
>TRBV20-1|TRBJ2-7|-|-
TGCAGTGCCCGTGGGGGCTACGAGCAGTACTTC
CSARGGYEQYF
>TRBV7-2|TRBJ2-2|-|-
TGTGCCAGCAGCTTAGGTGCGGGCATCACCGGGGAGCTGTTTTTT
CASSLGAGITGELFF